Listed below are T cell receptor beta chains from one sample, sequenced in a study of blood T cell repertoires in COVID-19. Data came from immunoSEQ multiplex PCR; TCRdb stores just in-frame clones and leaves some out. This sample has some 120,000 clones; around 81% occur once, and the top ten carry 3.8%. Material for sequencing was peripheral blood. Source of these receptors: a woman aged 45-60 years with acute or convalescent COVID-19. The CDR3 runs from the conserved cysteine through the conserved F or W. A D gene is named only where the DNA matches it firmly. Clone size is not always given. Where it is, it says once, few, many or a class for expanded clones.

.	TRBD2	15	TRBV6-5	TRBJ2-1	TGTGCCAGCAGGTATAGCGGGAGCACATACAATGAGCAGTTCTTC	CASRYSGSTYNEQFF
few	.	14	TRBV5-6	TRBJ2-7	TGTGCCAGCAGCAAACCGTCAGGGGCCTACGAGCAGTACTTC	CASSKPSGAYEQYF
.	TRBD2	17	TRBV7-9	TRBJ2-1	TGTGCCAGCAGCTTAGCGACTAGCGGGAGCCATTACAATGAGCAGTTCTTC	CASSLATSGSHYNEQFF
once	.	13	TRBV30	TRBJ1-3	TGTGCCTGGACTTGGAGGGCTCGAAACACCATATATTTT	CAWTWRARNTIYF
.	.	11	TRBV3-1/TRBV3-2	TRBJ1-2	TGTGCCAGCAGCCTCAACAATGGCTACACCTTC	CASSLNNGYTF
.	.	14	TRBV3-1/TRBV3-2	TRBJ2-7	TGTGCCAGCAGCCAGGGGCTGGGAGGGGGCGAGCAGTACTTC	CASSQGLGGGEQYF
.	.	12	TRBV7-3	TRBJ2-2	TGTGCCAGCAGCTTCCTAGCCGGGGAGCTGTTTTTT	CASSFLAGELFF
.	TRBD1	14	TRBV5-4	TRBJ2-7	TGTGCCAGCAGCAAACAGGGGGACTTCTACGAGCAGTACTTC	CASSKQGDFYEQYF
.	.	14	TRBV5-5	TRBJ2-5	TGTGCCAGCAGCTTGGCTGGCCTCGAAGAGACCCAGTACTTC	CASSLAGLEETQYF
.	TRBD1	15	TRBV7-8	TRBJ2-2	TGTGCCAGCAGCTTACAGGGGGCGAACACCGGGGAGCTGTTTTTT	CASSLQGANTGELFF
.	.	14	TRBV18	TRBJ2-2	TGTGCCAGCTCACTAGCGGCGAACACCGGGGAGCTGTTTTTT	CASSLAANTGELFF
.	.	13	TRBV28	TRBJ2-7	TGTGCCAGCAGTCAACTAATCAGCTACGAGCAGTACTTC	CASSQLISYEQYF
.	.	16	TRBV28	TRBJ2-2	TGTGCCAGCACCAACCAGGGTACAGCGAACACCGGGGAGCTGTTTTTT	CASTNQGTANTGELFF
.	TRBD2	14	TRBV10-2	TRBJ2-7	TGCGCCAGCACCGGGACTACCTCTTCCTACGAGCAGTACTTC	CASTGTTSSYEQYF
.	.	15	TRBV30	TRBJ2-4	TGTGCCTGGAGTGTAGGCAGACTAGCCAAAAACATTCAGTACTTC	CAWSVGRLAKNIQYF
.	TRBD1	15	TRBV5-1	TRBJ1-4	TGCGCCAGCAGTATTATTGGGACAGGGGACGAAAAACTGTTTTTT	CASSIIGTGDEKLFF
.	TRBD1	15	TRBV7-2	TRBJ1-4	TGTGCCAGCAGCACAATGGGGACAGGAGGGGAAAAACTGTTTTTT	CASSTMGTGGEKLFF
.	.	17	TRBV5-1	TRBJ2-2	TGCGCCAGCAGCTTGGGGAGGACTGTCGCGAACACCGGGGAGCTGTTTTTT	CASSLGRTVANTGELFF
.	.	15	TRBV7-9	TRBJ2-1	TGTGCCAGCAGCGCTAGGGGGAGCTCCTACAATGAGCAGTTCTTC	CASSARGSSYNEQFF
.	TRBD2	17	TRBV27	TRBJ2-7	TGTGCCAGCAGTTTACAGCTCGGGCGGGAGGGCCTATACGAGCAGTACTTC	CASSLQLGREGLYEQYF
.	.	13	TRBV9	TRBJ1-1	TGTGCCAGCAGCCTCGGGGGGGTTGGTATAGCTTTCTTT	CASSLGGVGIAFF
.	.	12	TRBV24-1	TRBJ2-1	TGTGCCACCAGTGAGCCAGGGGCTGAGCAGTTCTTC	CATSEPGAEQFF
once	.	13	TRBV19	TRBJ1-2	TGTGCCAGTAGCTATCAGGTTAACTATGGCTACACCTTC	CASSYQVNYGYTF
few	.	13	TRBV7-9	TRBJ1-3	TGTGCCACTCGACTGGCCTCTGGAAACACCATATATTTT	CATRLASGNTIYF
.	.	13	TRBV2	TRBJ1-2	TGTGCCAGCAGGGAGGGGACGGATTATGGCTACACCTTC	CASREGTDYGYTF
.	.	16	TRBV18	TRBJ1-4	TGTGCCAGCTCACCTTTCCGGGGAGATGCTAATGAAAAACTGTTTTTT	CASSPFRGDANEKLFF
.	.	17	TRBV5-1	TRBJ1-4	TGCGCCAGCAGCTTGGTTCGGGGGGGTTCAACTAATGAAAAACTGTTTTTT	CASSLVRGGSTNEKLFF
once	.	13	TRBV11-2	TRBJ1-1	TGTGCCAGCAGCTTAGCCAGGAACACTGAAGCTTTCTTT	CASSLARNTEAFF
once	TRBD1	16	TRBV7-3	TRBJ1-1	TGTGCCAGCAGCACAAGGACAGGGCGCTTGAACACTGAAGCTTTCTTT	CASSTRTGRLNTEAFF
.	.	12	TRBV28	TRBJ2-1	TGTGCCACTGGTGGAGGCCACAATGAGCAGTTCTTC	CATGGGHNEQFF
.	TRBD1	18	TRBV3-1/TRBV3-2	TRBJ2-7	TGTGCCAGCAGCCAAGATATTAGGCTGACAGGGGGAAGTTACGAGCAGTACTTC	CASSQDIRLTGGSYEQYF
.	TRBD1	16	TRBV5-1	TRBJ1-2	TGCGCCAGCAGCACCCCCGGGACAGGAAACAGCTGGGGCTACACCTTC	CASSTPGTGNSWGYTF
.	TRBD1	14	TRBV28	TRBJ1-4	TGTGCCAGCTGGCGGACAGGGGCTAATGAAAAACTGTTTTTT	CASWRTGANEKLFF
.	.	14	TRBV21-1	TRBJ2-2	TGTGCCAGCAGCAAAGTTCCAGGCACCGGGGAGCTGTTTTTT	CASSKVPGTGELFF
.	TRBD2	15	TRBV10-1	TRBJ2-1	TGCGCCAGCAGTGAAACGGGGGGATCCTACAATGAGCAGTTCTTC	CASSETGGSYNEQFF
.	TRBD1	15	TRBV2	TRBJ1-5	TGTGCCAGCAAAGGGGGACAGGGGGGGAATCAGCCCCAGCATTTT	CASKGGQGGNQPQHF
.	TRBD1	15	TRBV4-2	TRBJ1-5	TGTGCCAGCAGCCAAGATGGGACAGGGGCTCAGCCCCAGCATTTT	CASSQDGTGAQPQHF
.	.	14	TRBV19	TRBJ1-2	TGTGCCAGTGGTTCTATAGGGGCAAACTATGGCTACACCTTC	CASGSIGANYGYTF
.	TRBD2	14	TRBV10-2	TRBJ2-7	TGCGCCAGCAGGGGACTAGCGGTATCCTACGAGCAGTACTTC	CASRGLAVSYEQYF
.	TRBD1	13	TRBV6-5	TRBJ2-7	TGTGCCAGCAGCAGGACAGGGTTACACGAGCAGTACTTC	CASSRTGLHEQYF
.	TRBD2	14	TRBV4-1	TRBJ2-7	TGCGCCAGCGGACAAGCGGGAGGGCCGGCTGAGCAGTACTTC	CASGQAGGPAEQYF
once	.	16	TRBV6-5	TRBJ1-1	TGTGCCAGCAGTTTCACTCGAGGGCAGGCGAACACTGAAGCTTTCTTT	CASSFTRGQANTEAFF
.	TRBD1	15	TRBV5-1	TRBJ2-7	TGCGCCAGCAGCTTGTCCGCAGGACAGGCCTACGAGCAGTACTTC	CASSLSAGQAYEQYF
.	TRBD1	14	TRBV5-1	TRBJ1-1	TGCGCCAGCAGCTTGACAGGGGGGGATACTGAAGCTTTCTTT	CASSLTGGDTEAFF
.	.	13	TRBV10-1	TRBJ1-1	TGCGCCAGCAGTGAGACACTGAACACTGAAGCTTTCTTT	CASSETLNTEAFF
few	TRBD2	15	TRBV7-3	TRBJ2-2	TGTGCCAGCAGCTCCGGACTAGCGGGGACCGGGGAGCTGTTTTTT	CASSSGLAGTGELFF
.	.	15	TRBV2	TRBJ1-2	TGTGCCAGCAGTGAGGGGACACCTTTCTCCTATGGCTACACCTTC	CASSEGTPFSYGYTF
.	TRBD1	14	TRBV7-2	TRBJ2-2	TGTGCCAGCAGCTTCAGGGGGTTGACCGGGGAGCTGTTTTTT	CASSFRGLTGELFF
.	TRBD2	12	TRBV11-3	TRBJ2-1	TGTGCCAGCAGTTCGACTAGCGGTGAGCAGTTCTTC	CASSSTSGEQFF
.	.	12	TRBV2	TRBJ2-2	TGTGCCAGCAGTGACCATACCGGGGAGCTGTTTTTT	CASSDHTGELFF
.	TRBD1	14	TRBV27	TRBJ2-2	TGTGCCAGCAGTCCGTACAGGGGCACCGGGGAGCTGTTTTTT	CASSPYRGTGELFF
once	TRBD2	17	TRBV15	TRBJ2-1	TGTGCCACCAGCAGAGATGATACGGGGGGTTCCTACAATGAGCAGTTCTTC	CATSRDDTGGSYNEQFF
once	.	16	TRBV2	TRBJ2-3	TGTGCCAGCGGCCAAGGAGCGGCTTCTAGCACAGATACGCAGTATTTT	CASGQGAASSTDTQYF